A single T cell receptor (beta chain) is shown here with its context. Antigen: not known. Next came a second PCR, run for about 7 to 12 cycles, which used a sample-barcoded 5' primer along with a J-beta primer mix. TCRdb fed the 5' RACE reads into MiXCR, producing one record per CDR3 protein. The profile shows approximately 830,000 distinct CDR3 sequences, 55% to 65% of them singletons. This entry comes from a study of blood T cells in healthy people across ages. The CDR3 has 16 amino acids. Germline V gene sequence: CDR1 ENHRY, CDR2 SYGVKD. The trim removed 3 bases at V and 3 bases at J, leaving 5 bases unmatched. Findings and limits, study-wide: The percentage of naive T cells correlated strongly with TCR beta diversity. The fall in TCR beta diversity per million T cells was roughly linear with age. Fewer expanded clones and more diversity marked long-lived versus aged donors. Total diversity from one million sequenced T cells was likely underestimated.

This sequence originates from a man younger than 45 in good health. Sequenced material: blood. The V call is TRBV10-3, the J call TRBJ2-3; TRBD2 agrees at 11 bases. In DNA form, the CDR3 reads TGTGCCATCAGTGATGGGACTAGCGGAGAGACAGATACGCAGTATTTT. This sequence encodes CAISDGTSGETDTQYF.